The 27 T cell receptor beta chains presented below share a single source sample, sequenced in a study of T-cell memory formation after mild COVID-19 (dated by TCRdb to the early 2020s). The library was produced with 5' RACE. For sequencing, an Illumina NovaSeq 6000 was employed. Using fastp trimming at Q25 and MiXCR clonotype assembly, TCRdb reanalyzed the public sequencing data and kept in-frame beta chains. CDR3 protein sequences are deduplicated, and each keeps its most common genes and DNA. The sample profile shows tens of thousands of distinct CDR3 sequences; over 5% of them were found once. The ten largest clones take up more than 0.7% of the sample. The material sequenced was PBMCs or a T cell subset sorted from them (not recorded which). The receptors derive from an adult who had mild COVID-19 (a few samples of this study predate the infection). The sample titles of this study are shuffled in the database, so cell type and time point are left out.

This clonotype was seen a few times. The rearrangement uses TRBV12-3 or TRBV12-4 and TRBJ1-1, with no clear D. The CDR3 is made up of 14 amino acids. Trimming removed 2 bases from V and 8 bases from J, with 15 bases in between. The CDR3 reads CASSLSGAGWEAFF. The DNA for the CDR3 is TGTGCCAGCAGTTTATCGGGCGCGGGGTGGGAAGCTTTCTTT.

At least ten counts were recorded for this clonotype. V usage is TRBV7-9 and J usage is TRBJ2-5; D is perhaps TRBD1 or TRBD2 (5 bases each). Trimming cost V 8 bases and J 2 bases, with 18 bases left between them. CDR1 is SEHNR, CDR2 FQNEAQ, per germline (reference sequence). The CDR3 runs 15 residues. In nucleotides, the CDR3 is TGTGCCAGCCGGGACCTTGGGACCGCTCAAGAGACCCAGTACTTC. This sequence encodes CASRDLGTAQETQYF. Drawing the rest from reference TRBV7-9 and TRBJ2-5, the complete variable domain is DTGVSQNPRHKITKRGQNVTFRCDPISEHNRLYWYRQTLGQGPEFLTYFQNEAQLEKSRLLSDRFSAERPKGSFSTLEIQRTEQGDSAMYLCASRDLGTAQETQYFGPGTRLLVL.

In this sample, this clonotype turned up a few times. The rearrangement links TRBV3-1 to TRBJ2-1; 9 bases align to TRBD2. Germline-derived CDR1 and CDR2 are LGHDT and YNNKEL (reference sequence). The J segment lost 7 bases and the V segment lost 1 base, leaving 5 bases of the junction unmatched. The CDR3 extends over 15 amino acids. As DNA, the CDR3 is TGTGCCAGCAGCCAAGGCGGGGGGGCCACAAATGAGCAGTTCTTC. Amino acid sequence: CASSQGGGATNEQFF.

This clonotype has a handful of counts. The V call is TRBV12-3 or TRBV12-4, the J call TRBJ2-3; 14 bases agree with TRBD2. Trimming removed 6 bases from V and 3 bases from J; junction bases left unmatched: 2. The CDR3 is made up of 15 amino acids. The CDR3 protein is CASRGTSGRTDTQYF. The CDR3, as DNA: TGTGCCAGCAGGGGGACTAGCGGGAGAACAGATACGCAGTATTTT.

This clonotype has just a few counts. The rearrangement links TRBV10-3 to TRBJ1-2; D is possibly TRBD1 (5 bases). V shed 4 bases and J shed 2 bases, with 14 bases lying between them. The germline V gene encodes CDR1 ENHRY and CDR2 SYGVKD. The CDR3 has 15 residues. CDR3 coding DNA: TGTGCCATCAGTGGGGGCGAATACCAAAACTATGGCTACACCTTC. Translating it yields CAISGGEYQNYGYTF.

By sample share, this clonotype is medium-sized. The V gene is TRBV15, the J gene TRBJ2-3; unclear D gene. Germline CDR1 LNHNV, CDR2 YYDKDF (reference sequence). This CDR3 contains 13 residues. Trimming took off 0 bases at V and 5 bases at J, with 6 bases between the two ends. The CDR3 loop reads CATSRDRVDTQYF. CDR3 nucleotides: TGTGCCACCAGCAGAGATAGGGTAGATACGCAGTATTTT.

This clonotype was seen once. The V call is TRBV6-1, the J call TRBJ1-1, with unresolved D. V lost 8 bases to trimming and J lost 8 bases, with 12 bases between them. CDR1 MNHNS and CDR2 SASEGT come from the germline V gene. The CDR3 contains 11 residues. CDR3 region: CASRTVGEAFF. CDR3 nucleotides: TGTGCCAGCCGAACAGTAGGAGAAGCTTTCTTT.

The chain employs TRBV20-1 and TRBJ2-7, with D maybe TRBD2 (5 bases). CDR1 is DFQATT, CDR2 SNEGSKA, per germline (reference sequence). This CDR3 has 13 amino acids. Trimming left V 3 bases short and J 2 bases short, with 11 bases between. CDR3 amino acids: CSASDYGTYEQYF. For the CDR3, the DNA is TGCAGTGCTAGTGACTACGGAACCTACGAGCAGTACTTC.

This clonotype has ten or more counts. The genes are TRBV12-3 or TRBV12-4 and TRBJ2-1; D possibly corresponds to TRBD1 (6 bases). This CDR3 has 15 amino acids. Trimming pared 6 bases from V and 1 base from J, leaving 13 bases between. CDR3 protein: CASRFGGNSYNEQFF. DNA of the CDR3: TGTGCCAGCAGGTTTGGGGGCAATTCCTACAATGAGCAGTTCTTC.

This clonotype was seen many times. This chain joins TRBV12-3 or TRBV12-4 and TRBJ2-5; 7 bases agree with TRBD1. After removal of 6 bases from V and 3 bases from J, the junction contained 7 bases not matched to a gene. The CDR3 is 14 residues long. The CDR3 DNA sequence: TGTGCCAGCAGAATGACCGGGACAGAAGAGACCCAGTACTTC. Translation: CASRMTGTEETQYF.

This clonotype was detected many times. The rearrangement links TRBV29-1 to TRBJ2-1; 11 bases are shared with TRBD2. Trimming cost V 6 bases and J 4 bases; bases outside gene matches: 8. Germline CDR1 reads SQVTM; CDR2 reads ANQGSEA. The CDR3 runs 15 residues. CDR3 nucleotide sequence: TGCAGCGTCCGAGGGGGGACTAGCGGATACAATGAGCAGTTCTTC. It encodes CSVRGGTSGYNEQFF.

The table lists this clonotype with many counts. This rearrangement joins TRBV12-3 or TRBV12-4 to TRBJ1-2; TRBD1 agrees at 8 bases. The length of the CDR3 is 16 residues. Losses at the gene ends were 6 bases for V and 8 bases for J; bases not matched to a gene: 17. Here the CDR3 reads CASSPRTGLTSIGYTF. The CDR3 region has the DNA TGTGCCAGCAGCCCGAGGACAGGGTTGACTTCTATCGGCTACACCTTC.

This clonotype has at least ten counts. This chain joins TRBV12-3 or TRBV12-4 and TRBJ2-1, with 7 bases fitting TRBD2. Germline trimming cut 6 bases from V and 3 bases from J; bases unmatched to any gene: 20. The CDR3 runs to 19 residues. The CDR3 sequence is CASSPMAGVGPRNYNEQFF. In nucleotides, the CDR3 is TGTGCCAGCAGCCCGATGGCGGGAGTAGGCCCTAGGAACTACAATGAGCAGTTCTTC.

V is TRBV12-3 or TRBV12-4 and J is TRBJ1-5; D remains ambiguous. V shed 1 base and J shed 9 bases, with 10 bases lying between them. The CDR3 is made up of 13 amino acids. The CDR3 sequence is CASSLGFPRPQHF. CDR3 coding DNA: TGTGCCAGCAGTTTAGGTTTCCCTCGGCCCCAGCATTTT.

This chain links TRBV11-2 with TRBJ2-3; D is undetermined. Looked up from germline, CDR1 is SGHAT and CDR2 is FQNNGV. CDR3 length: 14 amino acids. V was cut by 7 bases and J by 0 bases, with 11 bases left in between. The CDR3 nucleotides read TGTGCCAGCACCCTTTCCAGTAGCACAGATACGCAGTATTTT. Translating gives CASTLSSSTDTQYF.

This clonotype occurred a few times. The rearrangement joins TRBV30 to TRBJ1-2; no clear D gene. The germline V and J ends were trimmed by 4 bases and 2 bases, with 11 bases remaining between them. CDR1 is GTSNPN, CDR2 SVGIG, per germline (reference sequence). CDR3 length equals 13 residues. The CDR3 DNA follows: TGTGCCTGGACCCATCCCAGGAACTATGGCTACACCTTC. This codes for CAWTHPRNYGYTF.

Written as DNA, the CDR3 is TGTGCCAGCAGCGGCCTACAGGGAAACTATGGCTACACCTTC. Its protein is CASSGLQGNYGYTF. V gene TRBV27 combines with J gene TRBJ1-2; weak D call: TRBD1 (6 bases). Between the trimmed V and J ends, which lost 6 bases and 2 bases, there was a span of 13 bases. This CDR3 has 14 amino acids. The germline V gene encodes CDR1 MNHEY and CDR2 SMNVEV (reference sequence).

This chain joins TRBV12-3 or TRBV12-4 and TRBJ1-1; TRBD1 is a possible D gene (5 bases). V was pared by 2 bases and J by 5 bases, with 12 bases between. This CDR3 is 14 amino acids long. In DNA, the CDR3 is TGTGCCAGCAGTTTATTTTGGGGGGGAACTGAAGCTTTCTTT. This translates into CASSLFWGGTEAFF.

This clonotype was recorded at least ten times. The chain is built from TRBV5-1 and TRBJ2-2, with 7 bases aligning to TRBD1. This CDR3 is built from 16 residues. Germline assignment: CDR1 SGHRS and CDR2 YFSETQ. V was clipped by 4 bases and J by 0 bases; unmatched bases: 6. CDR3 bases: TGCGCCAGCAGCGAGACAGGGACCGCGAACACCGGGGAGCTGTTTTTT. Its translation is CASSETGTANTGELFF.

This clonotype was observed many times. V gene TRBV4-3 combines with J gene TRBJ1-1; 7 bases agree with TRBD1. Germline loops: CDR1 LGHNA, CDR2 YSLEER. This CDR3 is 20 amino acids long. V shed 1 base, J shed 0 bases, and the junction held 17 bases outside the gene matches. CDR3 region: CASSQGYHRGSGIMNTEAFF. As DNA, the CDR3 is TGCGCCAGCAGCCAAGGATACCACAGGGGATCGGGAATTATGAACACTGAAGCTTTCTTT.

This clonotype came up a few times. V usage is TRBV12-3 or TRBV12-4 and J usage is TRBJ1-3; D is uncertain. CDR3 length: 13 amino acids. V was cut by 3 bases and J by 2 bases, with 5 bases left in between. This CDR3 reads CASSFVPGNTIYF. DNA of the CDR3: TGTGCCAGCAGTTTCGTACCTGGAAACACCATATATTTT.

This clonotype came up many times. The V gene is TRBV7-3, the J gene TRBJ2-5, with TRBD1 matching 7 bases. This CDR3 region has 13 residues. CDR1 and CDR2 (germline): SGHTA, FQGTGA. V shed 5 bases and J 1 base; nucleotides not matched to a gene: 1. CDR3 sequence: CASSGTAQETQYF. The CDR3 DNA sequence: TGTGCCAGCAGCGGGACAGCCCAAGAGACCCAGTACTTC. The variable domain in full, completed from reference TRBV7-3 and TRBJ2-5, reads GAGVSQTPSNKVTEKGKYVELRCDPISGHTALYWYRQSLGQGPEFLIYFQGTGAADDSGLPNDRFFAVRPEGSVSTLKIQRTERGDSAVYLCASSGTAQETQYFGPGTRLLVL.

This clonotype has ten or more counts. The chain couples TRBV11-2 to TRBJ2-7; 9 bases are a match to TRBD1. CDR3 size: 14 residues. V shed 5 bases and J 3 bases; nucleotides not matched to a gene: 5. CDR1 is SGHAT and CDR2 is FQNNGV in the germline V gene. The DNA of the CDR3 is TGTGCCAGCAGCCCCTCGACAGGGGGCTACGAGCAGTACTTC. Translating gives CASSPSTGGYEQYF.

The chain is built from TRBV5-1 and TRBJ1-1; 9 bases line up with TRBD1. With 0 bases clipped from V and 4 bases from J, the junction kept 4 bases outside the gene matches. The CDR3 length is 15 residues. Per germline, CDR1 SGHRS and CDR2 YFSETQ. CDR3 region: CASSLDTGGGTEAFF. For the CDR3, the DNA is TGCGCCAGCAGCTTGGACACAGGGGGCGGCACTGAAGCTTTCTTT.

This clonotype was detected a few times. The V gene is TRBV2, the J gene TRBJ1-4; D uncertain. The CDR3 contains 16 residues. In germline, CDR1 is SNHLY, CDR2 FYNNEI. Deletions cut 1 base from V and 8 bases from J, with 17 bases between. This CDR3 reads CASSEGWVPDGEKLFF. The CDR3 nucleotides are TGTGCCAGCAGTGAAGGCTGGGTTCCTGACGGCGAAAAACTGTTTTTT.

This clonotype has only a few counts. This chain uses TRBV27 with TRBJ1-1; 8 bases are shared with TRBD1. Germline CDR1 MNHEY, CDR2 SMNVEV (reference sequence). The ends lost 2 bases at V and 2 bases at J; junction bases unmatched: 4. This CDR3 contains 15 residues. The CDR3 DNA follows: TGTGCCAGCAGTTTAGCGACAGGGGTCAACACTGAAGCTTTCTTT. Translation: CASSLATGVNTEAFF.

This clonotype was recorded once. The V call is TRBV27, the J call TRBJ1-2; D not certain. Trimming took off 2 bases at V and 7 bases at J, with 17 bases between the two ends. Germline values: CDR1 MNHEY, CDR2 SMNVEV (reference sequence). The CDR3 is made up of 15 amino acids. CDR3 sequence reads: CASSLLPRTWGGYTF. The CDR3 bases are TGTGCCAGCAGTTTACTTCCGAGAACCTGGGGTGGCTACACCTTC.